The rows below give T cell receptor beta chains drawn from one sample of a study of PD-L1 blockade in urothelial cancer. Method: immunoSEQ multiplex PCR; TCRdb's copy keeps in-frame clones and lacks some. The top ten hold around 1.5% of the sample, which has approximately 63,000 clones, roughly four fifths seen once. This specimen consisted of PBMCs, obtained around atezolizumab (anti-PD-L1) treatment. Receptor source: a man aged 65 to 79 with urothelial cancer. CDR3s include the opening cysteine and the closing phenylalanine or tryptophan. The order of the fields is clone size, J gene, V gene, D gene, CDR3 protein, CDR3 DNA. The D gene is left open where the match is weak. Clone sizes are given selectively: once, few, many, or a class where the clone is expanded.

.,TRBJ2-1,TRBV28,TRBD2,CASTSLAGGRNEQFF,TGTGCCAGCACCTCACTAGCGGGAGGGCGGAATGAGCAGTTCTTC
.,TRBJ2-1,TRBV7-3,.,CASSAQSGNEQFF,TGTGCCAGCAGCGCCCAATCAGGCAATGAGCAGTTCTTC
.,TRBJ2-1,TRBV9,TRBD2,CASSVGLTGGSNEQFF,TGTGCCAGCAGCGTAGGGTTGACGGGAGGGTCCAATGAGCAGTTCTTC
.,TRBJ1-1,TRBV11-2,.,CASSSAGFRGVPRLTEAFF,TGTGCCAGCAGCTCGGCCGGATTCCGCGGGGTCCCTCGTCTGACTGAAGCTTTCTTT
.,TRBJ1-2,TRBV7-8,.,CASSLGPANYGYTF,TGTGCCAGCAGCTTAGGGCCCGCTAACTATGGCTACACCTTC
.,TRBJ1-5,TRBV6-5,.,CASSSGGLNNQPQHF,TGTGCCAGCAGTTCGGGTGGCCTGAACAATCAGCCCCAGCATTTT
few,TRBJ2-1,TRBV19,.,CASSIDPVGREGYNEQFF,TGTGCCAGTAGTATAGACCCCGTGGGTCGGGAAGGTTACAATGAGCAGTTCTTC
.,TRBJ1-2,TRBV18,.,CASSPEPGNYGYTF,TGTGCCAGCTCCCCCGAGCCGGGTAACTATGGCTACACCTTC
.,TRBJ1-4,TRBV9,.,CASSVDLGGKLFF,TGTGCCAGCAGCGTAGATCTGGGAGGAAAACTGTTTTTT
few,TRBJ1-1,TRBV30,TRBD1,CAWSVTPNRGEAFF,TGTGCCTGGAGTGTAACCCCGAACAGGGGTGAAGCTTTCTTT
.,TRBJ1-3,TRBV18,.,CASSPFTQGTGNTIYF,TGTGCCAGCTCACCTTTTACACAGGGTACTGGAAACACCATATATTTT
once,TRBJ2-1,TRBV2,TRBD2,CASRASGGNEQFF,TGTGCCAGCAGAGCTAGCGGGGGAAATGAGCAGTTCTTC
once,TRBJ2-2,TRBV7-2,TRBD2,CASSLNSREGETGELFF,TGTGCCAGCAGCTTAAATTCCCGGGAGGGTGAAACCGGGGAGCTGTTTTTT
.,TRBJ2-1,TRBV7-2,TRBD2,CASSLALTSGHSGEQFF,TGTGCCAGCAGCTTAGCGCTAACTAGCGGCCATAGCGGTGAGCAGTTCTTC
.,TRBJ1-1,TRBV19,TRBD1,CASNARTGDTEAFF,TGTGCCAGTAACGCTCGGACAGGGGACACTGAAGCTTTCTTT
.,TRBJ1-2,TRBV5-6,TRBD1,CASSLRTGYGYTF,TGTGCCAGCAGCCTGCGGACAGGTTATGGCTACACCTTC
.,TRBJ2-5,TRBV15,TRBD2,CATSRLKRGGETQYF,TGTGCCACCAGCAGATTAAAGCGGGGGGGAGAGACCCAGTACTTC
.,TRBJ2-1,TRBV5-5,TRBD2,CASSLGGNSGGNEQFF,TGTGCCAGCAGCTTGGGAGGAAATAGCGGGGGCAATGAGCAGTTCTTC
.,TRBJ2-4,TRBV13,TRBD1,CASSSLDRDLAKNIQYF,TGTGCCAGCAGTTCGTTGGACAGGGACTTAGCCAAAAACATTCAGTACTTC
.,TRBJ2-3,TRBV28,TRBD2,CASSLLAGASTDTQYF,TGTGCCAGCAGTCTGCTAGCGGGGGCTAGCACAGATACGCAGTATTTT
few,TRBJ1-2,TRBV10-3,.,CAISESMAEYGYTF,TGTGCCATCAGTGAGTCTATGGCGGAATATGGCTACACCTTC
.,TRBJ1-3,TRBV7-2,.,CASSLSGTIYF,TGTGCCAGCAGCTTATCCGGCACCATATATTTT
once,TRBJ1-1,TRBV19,.,CASSGGLRPNTEAFF,TGTGCCAGTAGTGGGGGACTGAGACCGAACACTGAAGCTTTCTTT
.,TRBJ1-2,TRBV25-1,TRBD1,CASSDEGAHGYTF,TGTGCCAGCAGTGACGAGGGGGCGCATGGCTACACCTTC
.,TRBJ1-1,TRBV7-2,.,CASSFVTGPNTEAFF,TGTGCCAGCAGCTTTGTGACAGGCCCGAACACTGAAGCTTTCTTT
.,TRBJ1-2,TRBV25-1,TRBD1,CASSGDRVGGYTF,TGTGCCAGCAGTGGGGACAGGGTAGGAGGCTACACCTTC
.,TRBJ2-7,TRBV2,TRBD2,CASSRSGTTAYEQYF,TGTGCCAGCAGTAGATCGGGGACTACTGCCTACGAGCAGTACTTC
.,TRBJ2-5,TRBV5-1,TRBD1,CASSFRRQGAQETQYF,TGCGCCAGCAGCTTCCGTCGACAGGGGGCACAAGAGACCCAGTACTTC
.,TRBJ1-4,TRBV18,.,CASSPPSSGEKLFF,TGTGCCAGCTCACCACCTAGTTCGGGGGAAAAACTGTTTTTT
.,TRBJ2-1,TRBV9,TRBD2,CASSQSPLGGGREQFF,TGTGCCAGCAGCCAATCACCCCTCGGGGGGGGGAGAGAACAGTTCTTC
.,TRBJ2-6,TRBV5-5,TRBD1,CASSLLGDRETF,TGTGCCAGCAGCTTACTTGGGGACAGGGAAACTTTC
.,TRBJ1-2,TRBV6-4,TRBD1,CASSWSGTGGGYTF,TGTGCCAGCAGTTGGTCCGGGACAGGGGGTGGCTACACCTTC
.,TRBJ2-3,TRBV5-4,TRBD2,CASSFSGSTTDTQYF,TGTGCCAGCAGCTTTAGCGGGAGCACCACAGATACGCAGTATTTT
.,TRBJ1-5,TRBV15,TRBD1,CATSRGQGNQPQHF,TGTGCCACCAGCAGAGGACAGGGAAATCAGCCCCAGCATTTT
.,TRBJ2-5,TRBV28,.,CASRFTEQQYF,TGTGCCAGCAGGTTTACCGAACAGCAGTACTTC
.,TRBJ2-3,TRBV19,.,CASTSGRGDTQYF,TGTGCCAGTACCTCCGGCAGGGGAGATACGCAGTATTTT
.,TRBJ1-4,TRBV9,.,CASSDDTGGEKLFF,TGTGCCAGCAGCGATGACACAGGTGGCGAAAAACTGTTTTTT
once,TRBJ2-2,TRBV6-4,.,CASSDGQSPTGELFF,TGTGCCAGCAGTGACGGACAGTCCCCGACCGGGGAGCTGTTTTTT
few,TRBJ1-2,TRBV5-6,TRBD1,CASSLGQGARYGYTF,TGTGCCAGCAGCTTGGGACAGGGGGCGCGATATGGCTACACCTTC
.,TRBJ2-7,TRBV7-6,.,CASSAEAAFSYEQYF,TGTGCCAGCAGCGCGGAGGCTGCCTTCTCCTACGAGCAGTACTTC
.,TRBJ2-7,TRBV2,.,CASSEGQDYEQYF,TGTGCCAGCAGTGAGGGCCAGGATTACGAGCAGTACTTC
.,TRBJ2-6,TRBV21-1,.,CASSPGGTGPFWANVLTF,TGTGCCAGCAGCCCGGGAGGAACAGGGCCTTTTTGGGCCAACGTCCTGACTTTC
few,TRBJ2-3,TRBV4-3,.,CASSQDEGVTDTQYF,TGCGCCAGCAGCCAAGACGAGGGCGTCACAGATACGCAGTATTTT
.,TRBJ2-1,TRBV6-6,TRBD1,CASQDRVGEKEQFF,TGTGCCAGCCAGGACAGGGTAGGTGAAAAAGAACAGTTCTTC
few,TRBJ1-1,TRBV9,.,CASSPGDGLNTEAFF,TGTGCCAGCAGCCCAGGGGACGGACTGAACACTGAAGCTTTCTTT
.,TRBJ2-5,TRBV11-2,.,CASSLGQGETQYF,TGTGCCAGCAGCTTAGGGCAGGGAGAGACCCAGTACTTC
once,TRBJ2-3,TRBV6-4,TRBD1,CASSDSGQGADTQYF,TGTGCCAGCAGTGACTCAGGACAGGGGGCAGATACGCAGTATTTT
few,TRBJ2-7,TRBV10-3,.,CAISALAGSYEQYF,TGTGCCATCAGTGCCCTGGCAGGGTCCTACGAGCAGTACTTC